This T cell receptor (beta chain) was identified during a study of blood T cell repertoires in COVID-19. Study-wide context: Acute and convalescent COVID-19 specimens originated in the United States, Italy and Spain.

Assay used: immunoSEQ multiplex PCR; TCRdb lists only in-frame clones, some missing. The sample yields a few hundred thousand clones, 85% seen once. The CDR3 extends over 16 amino acids. V lost 5 bases and J lost 0, with 17 bases in between. Germline V gene lookup returns CDR1 SGHVS and CDR2 FNYEAQ. Participant ages covered about 18 to 100 years across 24 US areas. Each participant's cohort was designated according to participant-reported clinical history. Recovered status applied to Cohort 3 donors who had two consecutive negative PCRs. It also applied to those with clearance or with symptom resolution.

The chain has TRBV7-6 and TRBJ2-7; D perhaps matches TRBD1 (8 bases). The receptor was derived from a woman between 45 and 65 years old who had recovered from COVID-19. Sequenced material: PBMCs or T cells enriched from blood (not recorded which). CDR3 in amino acids: CASSPLGGTGSYEQYF. The CDR3 region has the DNA TGTGCCAGCAGCCCCTTGGGGGGGACAGGCTCCTACGAGCAGTACTTC.